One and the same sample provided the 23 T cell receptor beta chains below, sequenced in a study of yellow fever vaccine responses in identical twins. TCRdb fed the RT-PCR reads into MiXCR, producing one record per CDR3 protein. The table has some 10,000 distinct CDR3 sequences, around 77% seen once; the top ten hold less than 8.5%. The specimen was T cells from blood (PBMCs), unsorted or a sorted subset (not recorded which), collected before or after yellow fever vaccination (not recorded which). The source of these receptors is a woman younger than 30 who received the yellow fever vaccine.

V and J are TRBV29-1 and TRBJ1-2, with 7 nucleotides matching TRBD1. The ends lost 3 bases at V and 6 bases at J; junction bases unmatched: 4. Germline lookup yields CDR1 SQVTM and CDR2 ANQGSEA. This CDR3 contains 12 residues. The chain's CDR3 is CSVDRGRDGYTF. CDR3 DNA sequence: TGCAGCGTTGATAGGGGGCGGGATGGCTACACCTTC.

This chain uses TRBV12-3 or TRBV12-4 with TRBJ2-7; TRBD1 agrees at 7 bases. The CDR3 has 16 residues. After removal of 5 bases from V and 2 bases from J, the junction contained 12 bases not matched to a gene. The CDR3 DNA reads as TGTGCCAGCAGTACGGGACAGTCAAAGACTACCTACGAGCAGTACGTC. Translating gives CASSTGQSKTTYEQYV.

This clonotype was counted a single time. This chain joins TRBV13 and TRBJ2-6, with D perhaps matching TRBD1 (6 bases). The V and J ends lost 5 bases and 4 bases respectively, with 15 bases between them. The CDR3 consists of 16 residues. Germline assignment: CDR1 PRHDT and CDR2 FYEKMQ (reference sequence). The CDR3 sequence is CASSPRTGWGANVLTF. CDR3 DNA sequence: TGTGCCAGCAGCCCACGCACAGGGTGGGGGGCCAACGTCCTGACTTTC.

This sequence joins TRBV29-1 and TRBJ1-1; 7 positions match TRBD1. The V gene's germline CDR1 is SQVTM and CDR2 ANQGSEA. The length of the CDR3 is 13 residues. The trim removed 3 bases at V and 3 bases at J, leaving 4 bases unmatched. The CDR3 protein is CSVEFRGDTEAFF. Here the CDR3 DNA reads TGCAGCGTTGAGTTCAGGGGGGACACTGAAGCTTTCTTT.

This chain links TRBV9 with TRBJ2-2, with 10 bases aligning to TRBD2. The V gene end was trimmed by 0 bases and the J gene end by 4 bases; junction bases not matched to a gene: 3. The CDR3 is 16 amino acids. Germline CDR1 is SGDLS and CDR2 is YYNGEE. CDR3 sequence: CASSVAPSGGTGELFF. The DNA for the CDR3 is TGTGCCAGCAGCGTAGCTCCTAGCGGGGGCACCGGGGAGCTGTTTTTT.

The CDR3 bases are TGTGCCAGCAGCCAAGGTTTCGCGTATAGCGGGAGCGATGAGCAGTTCTTC. Translating it yields CASSQGFAYSGSDEQFF. The rearrangement links TRBV4-2 to TRBJ2-1; 9 bases align to TRBD2. Germline values: CDR1 LGHNA, CDR2 YNFKEQ. The junction had 12 bases not matched to a gene; V was cut back by 1 base and J by 8 bases. The CDR3 runs to 17 residues.

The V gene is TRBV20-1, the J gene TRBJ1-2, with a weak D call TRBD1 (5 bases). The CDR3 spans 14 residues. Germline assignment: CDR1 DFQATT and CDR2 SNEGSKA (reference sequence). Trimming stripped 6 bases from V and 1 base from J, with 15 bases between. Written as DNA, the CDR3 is TGCAGTGCGAGAAAGACAGAAAATAACTATGGCTACACCTTC. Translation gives CSARKTENNYGYTF.

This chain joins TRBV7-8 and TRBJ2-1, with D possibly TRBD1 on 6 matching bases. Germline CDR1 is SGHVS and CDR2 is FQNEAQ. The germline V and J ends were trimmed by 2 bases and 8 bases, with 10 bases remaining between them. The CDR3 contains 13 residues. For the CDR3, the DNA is TGTGCCAGCAGCTTACACAGGGTCGATGAGCAGTTCTTC. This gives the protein CASSLHRVDEQFF.

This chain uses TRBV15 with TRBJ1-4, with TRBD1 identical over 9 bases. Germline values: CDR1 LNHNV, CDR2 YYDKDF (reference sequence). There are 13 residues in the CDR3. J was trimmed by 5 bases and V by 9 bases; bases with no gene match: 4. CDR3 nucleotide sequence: TGTGCCACGCGAGGGACAGGGAATGAAAAACTGTTTTTT. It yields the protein CATRGTGNEKLFF.

CDR3 nucleotide sequence: TGTGCCAGCAGCCCTAGGACAGGGCGTGACGCTTTCTTT. Residues: CASSPRTGRDAFF. This chain connects TRBV7-6 to TRBJ1-1, with 8 bases that match TRBD1. CDR3 length: 13 residues. V dropped 5 bases and J dropped 11; count of bases not matched to a gene: 10. Germline values: CDR1 SGHVS, CDR2 FNYEAQ.

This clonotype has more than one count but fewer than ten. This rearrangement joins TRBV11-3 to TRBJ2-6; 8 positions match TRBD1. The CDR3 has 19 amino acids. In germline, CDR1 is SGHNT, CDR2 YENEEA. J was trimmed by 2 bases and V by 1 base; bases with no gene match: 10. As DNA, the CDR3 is TGTGCCAGCAGCTTAGCTCGTCCCGGACAGGGAACTGGGGCCAACGTCCTGACTTTC. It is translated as CASSLARPGQGTGANVLTF.

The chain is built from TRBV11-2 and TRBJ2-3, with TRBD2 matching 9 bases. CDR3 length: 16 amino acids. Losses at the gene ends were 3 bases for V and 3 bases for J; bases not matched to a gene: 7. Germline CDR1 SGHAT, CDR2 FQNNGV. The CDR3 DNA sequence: TGTGCCAGCAGCTTTTACGCGGGGGGGCAGACAGATACGCAGTATTTT. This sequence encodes CASSFYAGGQTDTQYF.

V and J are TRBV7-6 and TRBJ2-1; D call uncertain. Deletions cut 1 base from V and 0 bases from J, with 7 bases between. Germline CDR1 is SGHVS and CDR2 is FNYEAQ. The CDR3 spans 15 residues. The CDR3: CASSLEATSYNEQFF. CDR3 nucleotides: TGTGCCAGCAGCTTAGAGGCAACCTCCTACAATGAGCAGTTCTTC.

The CDR3 nucleotides read TGTGCCAGCAGTTACGGGATCTACGAGCAGTACGTC. Its protein is CASSYGIYEQYV. The chain uses TRBV6-2 or TRBV6-3 and TRBJ2-7; D ambiguous. This CDR3 has 12 amino acids. V lost 2 bases and J 3 bases, leaving 5 bases between the germline ends. The germline V gene encodes CDR1 MNHEY and CDR2 SVGEGT.

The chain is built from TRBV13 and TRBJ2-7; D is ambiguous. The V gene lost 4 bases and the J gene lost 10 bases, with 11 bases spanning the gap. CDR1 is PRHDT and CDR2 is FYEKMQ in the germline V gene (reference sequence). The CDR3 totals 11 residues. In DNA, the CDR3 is TGTGCCAGCAGCTACCCCCCAGACCAGTACGTC. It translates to CASSYPPDQYV.

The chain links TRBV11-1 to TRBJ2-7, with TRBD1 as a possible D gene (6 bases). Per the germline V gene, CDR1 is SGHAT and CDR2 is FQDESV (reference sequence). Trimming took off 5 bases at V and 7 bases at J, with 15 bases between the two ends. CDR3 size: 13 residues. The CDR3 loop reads CASSAHRVGEQYF. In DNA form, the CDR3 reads TGTGCCAGCAGCGCCCACAGGGTCGGGGAGCAGTACTTC.

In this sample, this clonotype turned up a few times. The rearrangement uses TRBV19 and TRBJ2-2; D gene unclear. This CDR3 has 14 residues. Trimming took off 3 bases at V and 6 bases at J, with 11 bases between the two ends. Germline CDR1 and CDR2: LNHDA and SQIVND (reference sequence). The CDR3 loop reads CASSILLLPGELFF. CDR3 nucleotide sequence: TGTGCCAGTAGTATCCTTTTGCTCCCCGGGGAGCTGTTTTTT.

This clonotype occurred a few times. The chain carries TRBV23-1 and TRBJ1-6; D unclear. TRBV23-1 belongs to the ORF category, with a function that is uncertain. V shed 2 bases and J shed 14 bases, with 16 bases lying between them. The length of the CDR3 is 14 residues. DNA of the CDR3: TGCGCCAGCAGTCAACCCGCCTCGTTATCGTCCCTCCACTTT. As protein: CASSQPASLSSLHF.

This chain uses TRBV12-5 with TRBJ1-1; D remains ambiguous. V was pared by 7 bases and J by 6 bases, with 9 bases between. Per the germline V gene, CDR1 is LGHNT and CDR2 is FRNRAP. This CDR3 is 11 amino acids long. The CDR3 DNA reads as TGTGCTAGTGCCCCTTTAGCTGAAGCTTTCTTT. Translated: CASAPLAEAFF.

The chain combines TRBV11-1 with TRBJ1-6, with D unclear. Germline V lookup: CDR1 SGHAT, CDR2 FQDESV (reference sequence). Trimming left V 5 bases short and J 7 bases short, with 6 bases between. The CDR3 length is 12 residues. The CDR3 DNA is TGTGCCAGCAGCCGTGACAATTCACCCCTCCACTTT. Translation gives CASSRDNSPLHF.

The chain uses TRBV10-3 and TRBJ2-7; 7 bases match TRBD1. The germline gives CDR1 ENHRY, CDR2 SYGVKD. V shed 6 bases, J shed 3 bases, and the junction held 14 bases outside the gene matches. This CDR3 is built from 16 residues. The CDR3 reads CAIRKDRSLGYYEQYV. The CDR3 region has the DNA TGTGCCATCAGAAAGGACAGGTCCCTCGGGTACTACGAGCAGTACGTC.

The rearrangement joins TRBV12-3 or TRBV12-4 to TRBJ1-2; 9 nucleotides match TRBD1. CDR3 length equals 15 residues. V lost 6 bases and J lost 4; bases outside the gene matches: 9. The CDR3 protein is CASSGPGTGSYGYTF. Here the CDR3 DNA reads TGTGCCAGCAGCGGACCCGGGACAGGGTCCTATGGCTACACCTTC.

CDR3 sequence (DNA): TGTGCCAGCCAGTCCCTAGTTACCCACAATGAGCAGTTCTTC. This sequence encodes CASQSLVTHNEQFF. V gene TRBV11-2 combines with J gene TRBJ2-1; D is ambiguous. V lost 8 bases, J lost 5 bases, and 16 bases lay in between. This CDR3 is built from 14 residues. The germline V gene has CDR1 SGHAT and CDR2 FQNNGV.